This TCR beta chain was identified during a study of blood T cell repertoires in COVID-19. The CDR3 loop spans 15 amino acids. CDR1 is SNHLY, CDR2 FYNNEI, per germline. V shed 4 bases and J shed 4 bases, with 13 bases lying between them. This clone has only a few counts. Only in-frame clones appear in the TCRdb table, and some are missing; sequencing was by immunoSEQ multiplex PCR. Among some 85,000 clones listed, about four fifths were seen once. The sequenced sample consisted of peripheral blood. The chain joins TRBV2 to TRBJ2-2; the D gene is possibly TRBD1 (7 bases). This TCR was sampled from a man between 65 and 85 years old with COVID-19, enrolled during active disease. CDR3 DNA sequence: TGTGCCAGCAGTGTAGCGGCAGGGGGCACCGGGGAGCTGTTTTTT. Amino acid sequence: CASSVAAGGTGELFF.